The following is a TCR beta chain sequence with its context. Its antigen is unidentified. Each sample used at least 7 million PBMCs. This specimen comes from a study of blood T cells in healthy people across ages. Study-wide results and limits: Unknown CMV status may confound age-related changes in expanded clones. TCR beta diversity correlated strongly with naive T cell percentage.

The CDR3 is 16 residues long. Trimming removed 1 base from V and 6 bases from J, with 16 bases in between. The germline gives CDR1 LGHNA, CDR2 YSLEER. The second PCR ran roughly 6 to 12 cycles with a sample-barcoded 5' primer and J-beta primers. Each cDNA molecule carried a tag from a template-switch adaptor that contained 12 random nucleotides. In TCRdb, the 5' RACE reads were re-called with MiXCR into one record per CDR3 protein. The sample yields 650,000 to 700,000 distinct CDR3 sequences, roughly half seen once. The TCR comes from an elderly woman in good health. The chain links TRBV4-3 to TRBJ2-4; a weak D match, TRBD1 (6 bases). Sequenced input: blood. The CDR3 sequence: CASSQGGGGAGNIQYF. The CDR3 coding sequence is TGCGCCAGCAGCCAAGGTGGTGGGGGCGCGGGAAACATTCAGTACTTC.